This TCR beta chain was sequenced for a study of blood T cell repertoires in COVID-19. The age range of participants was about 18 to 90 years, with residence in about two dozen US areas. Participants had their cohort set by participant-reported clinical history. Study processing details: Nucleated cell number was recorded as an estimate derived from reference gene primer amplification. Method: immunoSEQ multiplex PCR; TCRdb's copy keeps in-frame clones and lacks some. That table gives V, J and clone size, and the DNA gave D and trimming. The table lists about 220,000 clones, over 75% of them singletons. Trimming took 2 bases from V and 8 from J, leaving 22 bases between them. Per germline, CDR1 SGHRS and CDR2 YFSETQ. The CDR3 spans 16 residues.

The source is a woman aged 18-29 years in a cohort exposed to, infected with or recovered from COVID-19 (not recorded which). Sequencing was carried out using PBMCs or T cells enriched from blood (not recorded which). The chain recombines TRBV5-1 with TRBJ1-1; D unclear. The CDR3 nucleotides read TGCGCCAGCAGCTTATCACAATTACGAAACGCGGCCGAAGCTTTCTTT. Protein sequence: CASSLSQLRNAAEAFF.